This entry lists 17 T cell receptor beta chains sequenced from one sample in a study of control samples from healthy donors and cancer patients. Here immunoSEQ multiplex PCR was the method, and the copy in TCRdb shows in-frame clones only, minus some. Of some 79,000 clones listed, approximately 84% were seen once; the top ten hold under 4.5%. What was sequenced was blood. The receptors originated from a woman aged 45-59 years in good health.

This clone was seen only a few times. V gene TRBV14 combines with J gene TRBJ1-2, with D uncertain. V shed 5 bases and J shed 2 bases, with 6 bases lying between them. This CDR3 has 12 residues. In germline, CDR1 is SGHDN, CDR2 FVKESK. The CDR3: CASSWENYGYTF. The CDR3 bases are TGTGCCAGCAGCTGGGAAAACTATGGCTACACCTTC.

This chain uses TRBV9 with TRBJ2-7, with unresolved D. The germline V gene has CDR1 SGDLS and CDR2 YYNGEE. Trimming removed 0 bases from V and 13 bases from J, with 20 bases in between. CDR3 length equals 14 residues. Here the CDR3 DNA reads TGTGCCAGCAGCGTAGGAGTATTGCGCTATACCACTTACTTC. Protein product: CASSVGVLRYTTYF.

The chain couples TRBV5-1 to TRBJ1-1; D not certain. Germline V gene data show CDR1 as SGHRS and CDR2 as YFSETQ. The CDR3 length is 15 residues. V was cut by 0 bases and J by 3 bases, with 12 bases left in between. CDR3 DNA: TGCGCCAGCAGCTTGGGTTTGGCTGGGGACACTGAAGCTTTCTTT. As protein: CASSLGLAGDTEAFF.

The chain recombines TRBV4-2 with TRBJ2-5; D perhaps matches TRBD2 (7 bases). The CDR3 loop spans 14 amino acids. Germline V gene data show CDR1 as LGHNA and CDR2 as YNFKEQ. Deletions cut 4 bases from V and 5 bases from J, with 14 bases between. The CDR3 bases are TGTGCCAGCAGCCTCGAGGGGGGGCAGGAGACCCAGTACTTC. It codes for CASSLEGGQETQYF.

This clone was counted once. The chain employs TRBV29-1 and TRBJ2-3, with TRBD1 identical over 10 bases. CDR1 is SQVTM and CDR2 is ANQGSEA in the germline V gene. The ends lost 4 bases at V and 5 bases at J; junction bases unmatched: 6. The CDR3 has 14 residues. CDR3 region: CSVAPGTGVDTQYF. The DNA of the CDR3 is TGCAGCGTTGCGCCCGGGACAGGGGTAGATACGCAGTATTTT.

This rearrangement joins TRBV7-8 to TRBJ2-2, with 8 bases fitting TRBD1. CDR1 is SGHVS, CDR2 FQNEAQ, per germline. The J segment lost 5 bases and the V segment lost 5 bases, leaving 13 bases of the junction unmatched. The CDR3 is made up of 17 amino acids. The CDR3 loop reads CASSPSTGGARTGELFF. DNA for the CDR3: TGTGCCAGCAGCCCAAGCACAGGGGGAGCTCGGACCGGGGAGCTGTTTTTT.

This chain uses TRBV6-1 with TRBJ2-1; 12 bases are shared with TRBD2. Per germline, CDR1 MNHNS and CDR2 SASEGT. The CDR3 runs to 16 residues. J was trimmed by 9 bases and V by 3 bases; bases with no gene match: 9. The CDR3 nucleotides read TGTGCCAGCAGTGATTTTTTGACTAGCGGGAGTGCTGAGCAGTTCTTC. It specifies CASSDFLTSGSAEQFF.

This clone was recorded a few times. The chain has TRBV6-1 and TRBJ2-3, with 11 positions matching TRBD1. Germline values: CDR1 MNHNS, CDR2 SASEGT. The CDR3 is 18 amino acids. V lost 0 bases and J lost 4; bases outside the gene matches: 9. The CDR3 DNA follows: TGTGCCAGCAGTGAAGCGCTCCTCGGGACAGGGGGGTCAGATACGCAGTATTTT. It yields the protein CASSEALLGTGGSDTQYF.

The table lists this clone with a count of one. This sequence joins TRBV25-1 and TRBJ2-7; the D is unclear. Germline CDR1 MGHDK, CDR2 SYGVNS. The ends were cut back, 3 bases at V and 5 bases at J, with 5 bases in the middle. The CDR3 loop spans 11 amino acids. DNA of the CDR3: TGTGCCAGCAGTGAGGTGGACGAGCAGTACTTC. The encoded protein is CASSEVDEQYF.

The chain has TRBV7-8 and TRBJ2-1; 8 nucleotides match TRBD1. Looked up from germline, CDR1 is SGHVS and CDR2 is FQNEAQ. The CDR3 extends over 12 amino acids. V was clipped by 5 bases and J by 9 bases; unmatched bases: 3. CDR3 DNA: TGTGCCAGCAGCCGTACAGGGGGTGAGCAGTTCTTC. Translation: CASSRTGGEQFF.

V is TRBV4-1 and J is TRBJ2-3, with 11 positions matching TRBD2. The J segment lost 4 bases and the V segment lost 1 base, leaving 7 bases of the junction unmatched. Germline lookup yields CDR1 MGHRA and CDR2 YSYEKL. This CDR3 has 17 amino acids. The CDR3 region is CASSQASGRTRADTQYF. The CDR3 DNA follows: TGCGCCAGCAGCCAAGCTAGCGGGAGGACTAGAGCAGATACGCAGTATTTT.

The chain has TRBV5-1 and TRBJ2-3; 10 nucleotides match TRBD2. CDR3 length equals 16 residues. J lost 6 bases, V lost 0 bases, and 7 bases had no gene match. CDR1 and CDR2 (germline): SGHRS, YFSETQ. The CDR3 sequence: CASSLAALAGTDTQYF. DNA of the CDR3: TGCGCCAGCAGCTTGGCGGCACTAGCGGGAACGGATACGCAGTATTTT.

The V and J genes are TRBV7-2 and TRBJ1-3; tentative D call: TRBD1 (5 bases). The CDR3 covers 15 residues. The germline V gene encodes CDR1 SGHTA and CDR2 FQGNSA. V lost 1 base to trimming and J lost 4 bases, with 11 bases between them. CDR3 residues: CASSLVRGKGNTIYF. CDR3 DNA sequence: TGTGCCAGCAGCTTAGTACGGGGGAAGGGAAACACCATATATTTT. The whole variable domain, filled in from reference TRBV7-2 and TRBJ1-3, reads GAGVSQSPSNKVTEKGKDVELRCDPISGHTALYWYRQSLGQGLEFLIYFQGNSAPDKSGLPSDRFSAERTGGSVSTLTIQRTQQEDSAVYLCASSLVRGKGNTIYFGEGSWLTVV.

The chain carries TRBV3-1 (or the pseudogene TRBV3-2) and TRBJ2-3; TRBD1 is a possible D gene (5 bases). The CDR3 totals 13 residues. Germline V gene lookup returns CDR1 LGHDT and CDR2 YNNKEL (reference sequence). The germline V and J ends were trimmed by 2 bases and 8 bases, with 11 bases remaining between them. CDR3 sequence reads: CASSQQGRGTQYF. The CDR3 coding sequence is TGTGCCAGCAGCCAACAGGGCCGAGGTACGCAGTATTTT.

CDR3 amino acids: CASSLATGLATNEKLFF. CDR3 DNA sequence: TGTGCCAGCAGCTTAGCAACAGGGCTGGCAACTAATGAAAAACTGTTTTTT. The chain has TRBV7-2 and TRBJ1-4; possibly TRBD1 for D (6 bases). V lost 0 bases and J lost 0, with 11 bases in between. Per germline, CDR1 SGHTA and CDR2 FQGNSA. This CDR3 comprises 17 residues.

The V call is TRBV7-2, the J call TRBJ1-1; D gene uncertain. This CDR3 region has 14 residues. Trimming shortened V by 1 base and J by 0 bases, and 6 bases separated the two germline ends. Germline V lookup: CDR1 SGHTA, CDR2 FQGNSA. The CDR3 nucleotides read TGTGCCAGCAGCTTAGACCGTCTGAACACTGAAGCTTTCTTT. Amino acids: CASSLDRLNTEAFF.

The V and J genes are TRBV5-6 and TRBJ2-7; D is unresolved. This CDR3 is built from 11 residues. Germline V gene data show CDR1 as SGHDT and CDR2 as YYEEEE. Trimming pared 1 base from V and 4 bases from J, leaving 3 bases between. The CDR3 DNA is TGTGCCAGCAGCTTGAATTACGAGCAGTACTTC. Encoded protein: CASSLNYEQYF.